These 32 T cell receptor beta chains were sequenced from one sample in a study of T cells in Graves' hyperthyroidism and ophthalmopathy. Amplified TCR beta CDR3 regions came from RNA transcripts. In the first-round RT-PCR of the TCR CDR3, the HTBI primer set was used. TCRdb re-analysed the multiplex PCR reads in MiXCR, keeping a single row per CDR3 protein. Of 560,000 or so distinct CDR3 sequences listed, about half are singletons. The sample taken for sequencing was peripheral blood or thyroid tissue (not recorded which). These receptors were taken from a woman in her late teens or twenties with Graves' hyperthyroidism.

This clonotype was observed a handful of times. This sequence joins TRBV12-3 or TRBV12-4 and TRBJ1-2; TRBD1 matches at 9 bases. J lost 6 bases, V lost 5 bases, and 7 bases had no gene match. This CDR3 comprises 14 residues. CDR3 in DNA: TGTGCCAGCAGTGGGATAGGGACAGGGAATGGCTACACCTTC. Encoded protein: CASSGIGTGNGYTF.

V and J are TRBV25-1 and TRBJ1-4; D unclear. The CDR3 contains 15 residues. Per the germline V gene, CDR1 is MGHDK and CDR2 is SYGVNS. Trimming removed 6 bases from V and 0 bases from J, with 11 bases in between. As DNA, the CDR3 is TGTGCCAGCAGCCCCGGACCCGCAACTAATGAAAAACTGTTTTTT. It yields the protein CASSPGPATNEKLFF.

This chain links TRBV12-5 with TRBJ1-2; 12 bases align to TRBD1. With 4 bases clipped from V and 4 bases from J, the junction kept 4 bases outside the gene matches. This CDR3 spans 15 amino acids. Germline assignment: CDR1 LGHNT and CDR2 FRNRAP. As DNA, the CDR3 is TGTGCTAGTGGTTGGGGGACAGGGGGCGGCTATGGCTACACCTTC. Protein: CASGWGTGGGYGYTF.

This chain links TRBV16 with TRBJ1-3, with 8 bases aligning to TRBD1. CDR1 is KGHSY, CDR2 FQNENV, per germline. Unmatched junction bases numbered 5, after V lost 3 bases and J lost 4 bases. The CDR3 has 15 amino acids. The DNA of the CDR3 is TGTGCCAGCAGCCACGGACAGGGCCAAGGAAACACCATATATTTT. The encoded protein is CASSHGQGQGNTIYF.

V is TRBV11-1 and J is TRBJ2-7; 10 bases map to TRBD2. The CDR3 totals 15 residues. In germline, CDR1 is SGHAT, CDR2 FQDESV (reference sequence). After removal of 10 bases from V and 2 bases from J, the junction contained 11 bases not matched to a gene. Here the CDR3 reads CAIRPFTSGTYEQYF. The CDR3, as DNA: TGTGCCATCAGACCTTTCACTAGCGGGACCTACGAGCAGTACTTC. The complete variable domain, with remaining parts taken from reference TRBV11-1 and TRBJ2-7, reads EAEVAQSPRYKITEKSQAVAFWCDPISGHATLYWYRQILGQGPELLVQFQDESVVDDSQLPKDRFSAERLKGVDSTLKIQPAELGDSAMYLCAIRPFTSGTYEQYFGPGTRLTVT.

This clonotype was detected only a few times. The chain combines TRBV19 with TRBJ1-5; perhaps TRBD1 as D (6 bases). CDR3 length: 17 residues. The germline V and J ends were trimmed by 3 bases and 2 bases, with 17 bases remaining between them. CDR1 is LNHDA, CDR2 SQIVND, per germline (reference sequence). The CDR3 loop is CASSIRGGRSGNQPQHF. CDR3 nucleotides: TGTGCCAGTAGTATCAGGGGCGGACGTTCGGGCAATCAGCCCCAGCATTTT.

Many counts were recorded for this clonotype. This chain joins TRBV7-9 and TRBJ1-4; D is uncertain. V lost 6 bases and J 0 bases, leaving 14 bases between the germline ends. Germline V CDR1 and CDR2: SEHNR, FQNEAQ (reference sequence). This CDR3 contains 16 residues. The CDR3 DNA is TGTGCCAGCAGTCCGATCGGGGTTGCAACTAATGAAAAACTGTTTTTT. Amino acids: CASSPIGVATNEKLFF. Full variable domain (outside the CDR3, taken from reference TRBV7-9 and TRBJ1-4): DTGVSQNPRHKITKRGQNVTFRCDPISEHNRLYWYRQTLGQGPEFLTYFQNEAQLEKSRLLSDRFSAERPKGSFSTLEIQRTEQGDSAMYLCASSPIGVATNEKLFFGSGTQLSVL.

V is TRBV7-2 and J is TRBJ1-5; D gene ambiguous. Germline loops: CDR1 SGHTA, CDR2 FQGNSA. This CDR3 is built from 16 residues. Trimming removed 6 bases from V and 4 bases from J, with 19 bases in between. The CDR3 coding sequence is TGTGCCAGCAGACCAGACCGGGCCCATTTAAATCAGCCCCAGCATTTT. Protein: CASRPDRAHLNQPQHF.

The chain links TRBV25-1 to TRBJ1-2; possible D gene TRBD1, 5 bases. Trimming took off 6 bases at V and 8 bases at J, with 19 bases between the two ends. In germline, CDR1 is MGHDK, CDR2 SYGVNS. The CDR3 spans 14 residues. Written as DNA, the CDR3 is TGTGCCAGCAGGCGGAGACAGTCCCCGGGGGGCTACACCTTC. This sequence encodes CASRRRQSPGGYTF.

V is TRBV2 and J is TRBJ1-2; TRBD1 matches 8 bases. Germline CDR1 and CDR2: SNHLY and FYNNEI. The trim removed 5 bases at V and 6 bases at J, leaving 8 bases unmatched. There are 14 residues in the CDR3. In nucleotides, the CDR3 is TGTGCCAGCAGTTTCCTGGACAGGGAGGATGGCTACACCTTC. Translating gives CASSFLDREDGYTF.

Written as DNA, the CDR3 is TGTGCCTGGAACTCAGGGTTCGAAAAACTGTTTTTT. It is translated as CAWNSGFEKLFF. The chain couples TRBV30 to TRBJ1-4; possibly TRBD1 for D (5 bases). CDR3 size: 12 residues. V was clipped by 4 bases and J by 8 bases, with 11 bases between them. Germline-derived CDR1 and CDR2 are GTSNPN and SVGIG (reference sequence).

V gene TRBV7-3 combines with J gene TRBJ1-1; D gene ambiguous. V lost 3 bases and J 7 bases, leaving 9 bases between the germline ends. This CDR3 comprises 12 residues. Per germline, CDR1 SGHTA and CDR2 FQGTGA. CDR3 sequence reads: CASSLASGEAFF. The CDR3 DNA is TGTGCCAGCAGCTTGGCCTCGGGTGAAGCTTTCTTT.

The V gene is TRBV19, the J gene TRBJ1-5; possibly TRBD1 for D (5 bases). The V end was cut by 9 bases, the J end by 7 bases, with 16 bases between. Germline CDR1 is LNHDA and CDR2 is SQIVND (reference sequence). The CDR3 is made up of 13 amino acids. In DNA form, the CDR3 reads TGTGCCAGCAGTGAAAACAGGAGACAGCCCCAGCATTTT. Translation: CASSENRRQPQHF.

The genes are TRBV5-1 and TRBJ1-4; no definite D call. V lost 0 bases, J lost 8 bases, and 11 bases lay in between. The CDR3 sequence is 14 residues long. The V gene's germline CDR1 is SGHRS and CDR2 YFSETQ. CDR3 protein: CASSLGTPEEKLFF. Here the CDR3 DNA reads TGCGCCAGCAGCTTGGGGACCCCAGAAGAAAAACTGTTTTTT.

V gene TRBV11-2 combines with J gene TRBJ1-4; 7 bases map to TRBD1. V lost 4 bases to trimming and J lost 2 bases; unmatched junction nucleotides: 1. The germline gives CDR1 SGHAT, CDR2 FQNNGV. There are 14 residues in the CDR3. The CDR3 loop is CASSWDSTNEKLFF. The DNA of the CDR3 is TGTGCCAGCAGCTGGGACAGTACTAATGAAAAACTGTTTTTT.

DNA for the CDR3: TGTGCCAGCAGCTTAAGCCACTCGGGTGGGACAGGGCTCCTCTACGAGCAGTACTTC. As protein: CASSLSHSGGTGLLYEQYF. The rearrangement uses TRBV7-6 and TRBJ2-7, with 9 nucleotides matching TRBD1. There are 19 residues in the CDR3. Germline assignment: CDR1 SGHVS and CDR2 FNYEAQ. Trimming took 2 bases from V and 3 from J; bases not matched to a gene: 17.

The chain combines TRBV10-3 with TRBJ1-6; D is possibly TRBD1 (5 bases). CDR1 is ENHRY and CDR2 is SYGVKD in the germline V gene. V was shortened by 5 bases and J by 5 bases, with 10 bases between the two germline ends. CDR3 size: 14 residues. This CDR3 reads CAISFATDNSPLHF. The CDR3 nucleotides read TGTGCCATCAGTTTCGCGACAGATAATTCACCCCTCCACTTT.

This clonotype was counted between two and nine times. The V and J genes are TRBV12-3 or TRBV12-4 and TRBJ1-5; D is unresolved. The CDR3 consists of 12 residues. V was shortened by 6 bases and J by 7 bases, with 10 bases between the two germline ends. The CDR3 nucleotides are TGTGCCAGCAGAGAGGCTGGACAGCCCCAGCATTTT. Its protein is CASREAGQPQHF.

A single count supports this clonotype. Likely a read error: the CDR3 ends without its conserved phenylalanine or tryptophan. The gene calls are TRBV10-3 and TRBJ1-1; weak D call: TRBD1 (5 bases). The CDR3 runs 12 residues. CDR1 and CDR2 (germline): ENHRY, SYGVKD. CDR3 in amino acids: CASSESIRVAFL. DNA of the CDR3: TGTGCCAGCAGTGAGTCGATCAGGGTGGCTTTCCTT.

A few counts support this clonotype. This chain connects TRBV24-1 to TRBJ1-3, with D unclear. CDR1 is KGHDR and CDR2 is SFDVKD in the germline V gene. V lost 9 bases and J lost 4, with 15 bases in between. The CDR3 has 14 amino acids. The DNA for the CDR3 is TGTGCCACCCGGGGAAGGTCCGGGGGAAACACCATATATTTT. Translated, it gives CATRGRSGGNTIYF.

This clonotype was counted only a few times. The CDR3 DNA follows: TGTGCCAGCAGCCAAGGGGAGCCCTATTCACCCCTCCACTTT. This gives the protein CASSQGEPYSPLHF. The V call is TRBV7-2, the J call TRBJ1-6, with D maybe TRBD1 (5 bases). This CDR3 is 14 amino acids long. The ends were cut back, 5 bases at V and 8 bases at J, with 13 bases in the middle. Germline values: CDR1 SGHTA, CDR2 FQGNSA.

About this clonotype: The junction departs from germline at one end; a sequencing error may be responsible. The CDR3: CASSLVAGVYEQYF. CDR3 nucleotide sequence: TGTGCTAGCAGCTTAGTAGCGGGTGTCTACGAGCAGTACTTC. This chain uses TRBV7-7 with TRBJ2-7; 7 positions match TRBD2. CDR1 is SSHAT and CDR2 is FNYEAQ in the germline V gene (reference sequence). This CDR3 has 14 amino acids.

J is TRBJ1-2 and V is TRBV2; D remains ambiguous. V was cut by 1 base and J by 6 bases, with 9 bases left in between. Per the germline V gene, CDR1 is SNHLY and CDR2 is FYNNEI. The CDR3 runs to 13 residues. The CDR3: CASSEEGVDGYTF. CDR3 coding DNA: TGTGCCAGCAGTGAAGAGGGCGTGGATGGCTACACCTTC.

This clonotype was seen only a few times. The chain uses TRBV20-1 and TRBJ1-3, with D unresolved. The ends were cut back, 2 bases at V and 0 bases at J, with 8 bases in the middle. Germline CDR1 DFQATT, CDR2 SNEGSKA (reference sequence). The CDR3 runs 14 residues. CDR3 DNA: TGCAGTGCTAGATTAGCTCGCTCTGGAAACACCATATATTTT. As protein: CSARLARSGNTIYF.

This chain joins TRBV2 and TRBJ1-2; 12 bases line up with TRBD1. Germline CDR1 reads SNHLY; CDR2 reads FYNNEI. V shed 2 bases and J 6 bases; nucleotides not matched to a gene: 7. The CDR3 length is 16 residues. The chain's CDR3 is CASSEQGQGARDGYTF. CDR3 bases: TGTGCCAGCAGTGAACAGGGACAGGGGGCACGAGATGGCTACACCTTC.

This clonotype was seen more than once but under ten times. This sequence joins TRBV19 and TRBJ1-2; TRBD1 is a possible D gene (6 bases). Germline lookup yields CDR1 LNHDA and CDR2 SQIVND (reference sequence). Deletions cut 10 bases from V and 2 bases from J, with 11 bases between. CDR3 length: 12 residues. CDR3 DNA: TGTGCCATGAGGGACAACAACTATGGCTACACCTTC. This codes for CAMRDNNYGYTF.

This clonotype was recorded many times. CDR3 sequence (DNA): TGTGCCAGCAGTAGGACTAGCTACGAGCAGTACTTC. Encoded protein: CASSRTSYEQYF. The V call is TRBV6-5, the J call TRBJ2-7; TRBD2 matches at 7 bases. The CDR3 extends over 12 amino acids. Germline V gives CDR1 MNHEY, CDR2 SVGAGI. Losses at the gene ends were 5 bases for V and 3 bases for J; bases not matched to a gene: 1.

The sample holds a few counts of this clonotype. The genes are TRBV6-6 and TRBJ2-2; TRBD1 agrees at 8 bases. The CDR3 has 14 residues. V was pared by 6 bases and J by 6 bases, with 6 bases of the junction left unmatched. The germline CDR1 and CDR2 sequences are MNHNY and SVGAGI (reference sequence). This chain's CDR3 is CASSPRTGPGELFF. CDR3 coding DNA: TGTGCCAGCAGCCCCAGGACAGGGCCCGGGGAGCTGTTTTTT.

The rearrangement uses TRBV6-1 and TRBJ1-5, with D uncertain. CDR1 is MNHNS, CDR2 SASEGT, per germline. The V end was cut by 7 bases, the J end by 0 bases, with 7 bases between. The CDR3 covers 13 residues. The CDR3 DNA reads TGTGCCAGCACAGCTAATAGCAATCAGCCCCAGCATTTT. Amino acid sequence: CASTANSNQPQHF.

CDR3 protein: CSATPGQGWTTEAFF. CDR3 sequence (DNA): TGCAGTGCTACCCCGGGACAGGGGTGGACCACTGAAGCTTTCTTT. The V and J genes are TRBV20-1 and TRBJ1-1; 10 positions agree with TRBD1. The CDR3 spans 15 residues. Germline CDR1 reads DFQATT; CDR2 reads SNEGSKA (reference sequence). V was clipped by 4 bases and J by 4 bases; unmatched bases: 9.

V usage is TRBV2 and J usage is TRBJ2-3, with D possibly TRBD1 on 5 matching bases. Germline V CDR1 and CDR2: SNHLY, FYNNEI. CDR3 length: 10 residues. V was trimmed by 7 bases and J by 11 bases, leaving 10 bases between them. In nucleotides, the CDR3 is TGTGCCAGCAAACAGGACAAGCAGTATTTT. Translating it yields CASKQDKQYF.

This clonotype was seen only once. This chain links TRBV7-9 with TRBJ1-1; D remains ambiguous. Germline V lookup: CDR1 SEHNR, CDR2 FQNEAQ (reference sequence). The ends were cut back, 5 bases at V and 11 bases at J, with 15 bases in the middle. The CDR3 loop spans 12 amino acids. CDR3 sequence reads: CASSLSRVDAFF. Here the CDR3 DNA reads TGTGCCAGCAGCCTATCTAGGGTCGACGCTTTCTTT.